This T cell receptor beta chain was observed in a study of blood T cell repertoires in COVID-19. Overall study: Samples came from the United States, Italy and Spain, spanning acute and convalescent COVID-19. Sample material is recorded as cDNA or gDNA derived from T cells, B-cell-depleted T cells, or PBMCs.

Germline values: CDR1 SGHRS, CDR2 YFSETQ. V was shortened by 4 bases and J by 2 bases, with 12 bases between the two germline ends. CDR3 length equals 14 residues. The table came from immunoSEQ multiplex PCR; TCRdb's copy has only in-frame clones and leaves some out. The sample has about 190,000 clones; just under 80% are singletons. Sample: peripheral blood. V gene TRBV5-1 combines with J gene TRBJ2-5; TRBD1 is a possible D gene (6 bases). The source of this sequence is a woman aged 80 or older with active or convalescent COVID-19. This CDR3 is CASSATGSQETQYF. The DNA of the CDR3 is TGCGCCAGCAGCGCCACAGGGAGTCAAGAGACCCAGTACTTC.